This paragraph reports one TCR beta chain. Its antigen is unknown. It has no much larger one-base neighbor in the sample; base qualities were not kept. The library came from the immunoSEQ multiplex PCR assay. TCRdb retrieved this table from immuneACCESS and kept in-frame rearrangements only. Not all clones are present; in checked studies, unresolved V genes account for under half, and no reason is known for the remainder. The table for this sample lists about 80,000 clones; around nine tenths of them were counted only once. The top ten clones comprise 4.5% to 7% of the sample. The data derive from a study of control samples from healthy donors and cancer patients (dated by TCRdb to 2018 to 2020). The CDR3 numbers 13 residues from cysteine through phenylalanine. The CDR3 DNA has 39 bases and is translated from base 1. The junction shows trimming of 7 bases on V and 0 bases on J, plus 9 bases between the germline ends. Looking up the germline V gene yields CDR1 MNHEY and CDR2 SVGAGI.

Recombination connected TRBV6-5 to TRBJ1-1; no D gene call is confident. Sequencing was performed on blood. This TCR derives from a man aged 50 to 59 in good health. At the DNA level, the sequence is TGTGCCAGCAAGGGCAGTGTGAACACTGAAGCTTTCTTT. Translated, this gives CASKGSVNTEAFF.